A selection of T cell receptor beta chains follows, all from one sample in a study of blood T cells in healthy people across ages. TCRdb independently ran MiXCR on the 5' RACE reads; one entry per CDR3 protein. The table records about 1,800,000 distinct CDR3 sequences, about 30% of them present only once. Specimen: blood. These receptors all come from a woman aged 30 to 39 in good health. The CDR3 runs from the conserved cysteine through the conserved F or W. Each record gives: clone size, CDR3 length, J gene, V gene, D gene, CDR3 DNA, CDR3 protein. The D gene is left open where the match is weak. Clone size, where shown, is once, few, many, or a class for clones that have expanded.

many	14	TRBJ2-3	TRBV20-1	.	TGCAGTGCTAGAGATGGGGGGGCAAGGGGTACGCAGTATTTT	CSARDGGARGTQYF
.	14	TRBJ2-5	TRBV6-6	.	TGTGCCAGCAACGAGGGGGGGGCACGGGAGACCCAGTACTTC	CASNEGGARETQYF
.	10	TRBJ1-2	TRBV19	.	.	CASYNYGCTF
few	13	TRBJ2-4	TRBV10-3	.	TGTGCCATCAGTGAAGGACGGACGGAGGAGCAGTACTTC	CAISEGRTEEQYF
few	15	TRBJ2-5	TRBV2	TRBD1	TGTGCCAGCAGTGGACAGGGTGGTCCCCAAGAGACCCAGTACTTC	CASSGQGGPQETQYF
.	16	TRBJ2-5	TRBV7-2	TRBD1	TGTGCCAGCAGCCCAACCCTGGGACAGGGTCAAGAGACCCAGTACTTC	CASSPTLGQGQETQYF
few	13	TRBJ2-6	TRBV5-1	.	TGCGCCAGCAGCCAAACTGGGGCCAACGTCCGGACTTTC	CASSQTGANVRTF
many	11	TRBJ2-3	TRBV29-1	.	TGCAGCGCGGGAGTCGCAGATACGCAGTATTTT	CSAGVADTQYF
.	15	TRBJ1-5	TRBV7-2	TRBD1	TGTGCCAGCACCGGTACCGGGACAGGACCTCAGCCCCAGCATTTT	CASTGTGTGPQPQHF
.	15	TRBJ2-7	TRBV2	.	TGTGCCAGCAGTCAAGACCGATACCGGTCCTACGAGCAGTACTTC	CASSQDRYRSYEQYF
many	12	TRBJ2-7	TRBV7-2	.	TGTGCCAGCAGCAGCACTGTGGACGAGCAGTACTTC	CASSSTVDEQYF
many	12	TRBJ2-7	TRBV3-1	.	TGTGCCAGCAGCCAGTTGGGCAGCGAGCAGTACTTC	CASSQLGSEQYF
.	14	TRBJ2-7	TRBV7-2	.	TGTGCCAGCAGCTTAGAGGGACCCCCCCACGAGCAGTACTTC	CASSLEGPPHEQYF
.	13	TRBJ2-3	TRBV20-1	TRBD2	TGCAGTGTTCCTAGCGGCCCCACAGATACGCAGTATTTT	CSVPSGPTDTQYF
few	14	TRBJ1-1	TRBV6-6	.	TGTGCCAGCAGTCTCGGGAGTCGCGGCACTGAAGCTTTCTTT	CASSLGSRGTEAFF
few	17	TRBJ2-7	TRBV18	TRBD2	TGTGCCAGCTCACCTGCCCCTGGGACTAGCGGGAGGGGCGAGCAGTACTTC	CASSPAPGTSGRGEQYF
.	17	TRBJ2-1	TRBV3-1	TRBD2	TGTGCCAGCAGCCCCAGACCGGGGGGGACCTCCTACAATGAGCAGTTCTTC	CASSPRPGGTSYNEQFF
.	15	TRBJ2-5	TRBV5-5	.	TGTGCCAGCAGCGACCAGGGGAATCTTGGTGAGACCCAGTACTTC	CASSDQGNLGETQYF
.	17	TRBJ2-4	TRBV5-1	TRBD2	TGCGCCAGCAGCTTGGCGACTAGCGGGGGGTTGACGCGGGAGCAGTACTTC	CASSLATSGGLTREQYF
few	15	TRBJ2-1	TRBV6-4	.	TGTGCCAGCAGTCGGGACCAAGCCCCCTACAATGAGCAGTTCTTC	CASSRDQAPYNEQFF
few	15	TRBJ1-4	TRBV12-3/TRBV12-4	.	TGTGCCAGCAGCCAGCTGGGGCAGGGTAATGAAAAACTGTTTTTT	CASSQLGQGNEKLFF
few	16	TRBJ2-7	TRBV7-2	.	TGTGCCAGCAGCACGGAGGACCGGACGGTCTCCTACGAGCAGTACTTC	CASSTEDRTVSYEQYF
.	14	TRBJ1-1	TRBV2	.	TGTGCCAGCAGTGATGTTAGGGCGGGCACTGAAGCTTTCTTT	CASSDVRAGTEAFF
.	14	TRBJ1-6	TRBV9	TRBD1	TGTGCCAGCAGCGTCCGGGACAGAGATTCACCCCTCCACTTT	CASSVRDRDSPLHF
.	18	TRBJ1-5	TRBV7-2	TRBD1	TGTGCCAGCAGCTTACCGCGTGGGGACAGGGGAATCAATCAGCCCCAGCATTTT	CASSLPRGDRGINQPQHF
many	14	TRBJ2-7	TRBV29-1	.	TGCAGCGTTACTTTTTCGGGGGGCGATCACGAGCAGTACTTC	CSVTFSGGDHEQYF
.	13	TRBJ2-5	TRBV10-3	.	TGTGCCATCAGTGACGGAGGGAGGGAGACCCAGTACTTC	CAISDGGRETQYF
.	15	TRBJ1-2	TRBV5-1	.	TGCGCCAGCAGCCCAGGTGGGGGTAAGGGCTATGGCTACACCTTC	CASSPGGGKGYGYTF
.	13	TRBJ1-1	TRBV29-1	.	TGCAGCGCCCCGGACGGCAGAAACACTGAAGCTTTCTTT	CSAPDGRNTEAFF
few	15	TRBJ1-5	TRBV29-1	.	TGCAGCGTTGGGACGTCCCTGGGAGGCAATCAGCCCCAGCATTTT	CSVGTSLGGNQPQHF
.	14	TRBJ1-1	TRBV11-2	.	TGTGCCAGCAGCCTTACAGGGAGTTTGACTGAAGCTTTCTTT	CASSLTGSLTEAFF
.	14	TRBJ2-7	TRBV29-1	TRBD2	TGCAGCGTGGCCCAACTAGCGGGGTACTACGAGCAGTACTTC	CSVAQLAGYYEQYF
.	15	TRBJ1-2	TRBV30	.	TGTGCCTGGAGTGTCGGATTAGCTGGAGGTGGCGGCTACACCTTC	CAWSVGLAGGGGYTF
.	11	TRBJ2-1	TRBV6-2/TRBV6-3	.	TGTGCCAGCGGAAGGTGGAATGAGCAGTTCTTC	CASGRWNEQFF
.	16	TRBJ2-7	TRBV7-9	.	TGTGCCAGCAGCTTAGAAACTGCCGCTCCTACCTACGAGCAGTACTTC	CASSLETAAPTYEQYF
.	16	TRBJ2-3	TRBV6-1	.	TGTGCCAGCAGGATGAACTTCCAATCCCTCACAGATACGCAGTATTTT	CASRMNFQSLTDTQYF
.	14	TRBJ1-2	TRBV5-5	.	TGTGCCAGCAGCCGCAACAGGGAGTCCTATGGCTACACCTTC	CASSRNRESYGYTF
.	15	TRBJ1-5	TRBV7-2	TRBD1	TGTGCCAGCAGCCAAGGCTCGGGACAGGCCCAGCCCCAGCATTTT	CASSQGSGQAQPQHF
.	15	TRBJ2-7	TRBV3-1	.	TGTGCCAGCAGCCAAGGGGTGGGGGCGTTCTACGAGCAGTACTTC	CASSQGVGAFYEQYF
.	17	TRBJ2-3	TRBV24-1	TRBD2	TGTGCCACCAGTGACCCGGTGGAGCGGGGGGGCCGAGATACGCAGTATTTT	CATSDPVERGGRDTQYF